A single sample is the source of the 12 T cell receptor beta chains below, sequenced in a study of cytomegalovirus exposure and HLA in healthy donors (dated by TCRdb to about 2017). Library preparation employed the immunoSEQ multiplex PCR assay. The table comes from immuneACCESS by way of TCRdb, which keeps in-frame sequences with V and J called. Part of the clones is missing from these tables; in studies checked, under half for an unresolved V gene and the rest for unknown reasons. The sample table records roughly 150,000 clones; more than 75% of these occur just once. The ten biggest clones cover around 10% of the sample. Sample: PBMCs. The receptor source for this set is a man aged 18 to 30 in good health and CMV-seropositive.

This chain joins TRBV6-4 and TRBJ2-3; 7 bases match TRBD1. Per germline, CDR1 MRHNA and CDR2 SNTAGT. After removal of 2 bases from V and 4 bases from J, the junction contained 6 bases not matched to a gene. The CDR3 extends over 15 amino acids. CDR3 bases: TGTGCCAGCAGTGACACCGGACAGGAGGCAGATACGCAGTATTTT. Translating it yields CASSDTGQEADTQYF.

This sequence joins TRBV25-1 and TRBJ1-2; D gene uncertain. The V and J ends lost 1 base and 5 bases respectively, with 11 bases between them. This CDR3 contains 14 residues. The germline CDR1 and CDR2 sequences are MGHDK and SYGVNS. The DNA for the CDR3 is TGTGCCAGCAGTGAATCAGTGTTTTGGTATGGCTACACCTTC. It is translated as CASSESVFWYGYTF.

V usage is TRBV9 and J usage is TRBJ2-7; TRBD2 agrees at 9 bases. V was clipped by 1 base and J by 6 bases; unmatched bases: 2. Germline lookup yields CDR1 SGDLS and CDR2 YYNGEE. The CDR3 is made up of 13 amino acids. The CDR3 nucleotides read TGTGCCAGCAGCGTAACTAGCGGGCCCGAGCAGTACTTC. This sequence encodes CASSVTSGPEQYF.

This clone has a handful of counts. The gene calls are TRBV19 and TRBJ1-2, with a weak D call TRBD1 (5 bases). The CDR3 loop spans 14 amino acids. Germline V CDR1 and CDR2: LNHDA, SQIVND (reference sequence). Trimming removed 4 bases from V and 6 bases from J, with 15 bases in between. The CDR3 spells CASSSGRAGDGYTF. In nucleotides, the CDR3 is TGTGCCAGTAGTAGCGGCAGGGCGGGAGATGGCTACACCTTC. The entire variable domain, with the rest obtained from reference TRBV19 and TRBJ1-2, is as follows: DGGITQSPKYLFRKEGQNVTLSCEQNLNHDAMYWYRQDPGQGLRLIYYSQIVNDFQKGDIAEGYSVSREKKESFPLTVTSAQKNPTAFYLCASSSGRAGDGYTFGSGTRLTVV.

V is TRBV18 and J is TRBJ2-1; possibly TRBD2 for D (6 bases). This CDR3 has 16 amino acids. The V gene lost 3 bases and the J gene lost 1 base, with 13 bases spanning the gap. Germline V lookup: CDR1 KGHSH, CDR2 LQKENI. This chain's CDR3 is CASSPTGTPSYNEQFF. DNA of the CDR3: TGTGCCAGCTCACCCACCGGGACTCCTTCCTACAATGAGCAGTTCTTC.

V usage is TRBV30 and J usage is TRBJ2-2; a possible D gene is TRBD1 (5 bases). This CDR3 comprises 13 residues. In germline, CDR1 is GTSNPN, CDR2 SVGIG (reference sequence). V lost 2 bases and J 6 bases, leaving 10 bases between the germline ends. In DNA, the CDR3 is TGTGCCTGGAGTAGGCAGGGATCCGGGGAGCTGTTTTTT. Translated, it gives CAWSRQGSGELFF.

This clone was seen repeatedly, ten times or more. This rearrangement joins TRBV10-1 to TRBJ2-2; unclear D gene. The CDR3 has 13 residues. V lost 3 bases to trimming and J lost 4 bases, with 6 bases between them. The V gene's germline CDR1 is WNHNN and CDR2 SYGVQD (reference sequence). Here the CDR3 reads CASSERVTGELFF. CDR3 sequence (DNA): TGCGCCAGCAGTGAAAGAGTCACCGGGGAGCTGTTTTTT.

The CDR3 DNA is TGCGCCAGCAGCTTCGGGACAGGGATCCACGAGCAGTACTTC. It is translated as CASSFGTGIHEQYF. V is TRBV5-1 and J is TRBJ2-7, with 9 bases that match TRBD1. The germline gives CDR1 SGHRS, CDR2 YFSETQ. J was trimmed by 5 bases and V by 2 bases; bases with no gene match: 5. CDR3 length: 14 amino acids. Full variable domain (remainder filled in from reference TRBV5-1 and TRBJ2-7): KAGVTQTPRYLIKTRGQQVTLSCSPISGHRSVSWYQQTPGQGLQFLFEYFSETQRNKGNFPGRFSGRQFSNSRSEMNVSTLELGDSALYLCASSFGTGIHEQYFGPGTRLTVT.

The rearrangement uses TRBV11-2 and TRBJ1-1, with a weak D call TRBD1 (6 bases). CDR3 length: 13 amino acids. The V and J ends lost 8 bases and 6 bases respectively, with 16 bases between them. Germline V lookup: CDR1 SGHAT, CDR2 FQNNGV. The DNA for the CDR3 is TGTGCCAGCTGTCTAAGGGAGGGGGCTGAAGCTTTCTTT. Protein sequence: CASCLREGAEAFF.

The chain carries TRBV9 and TRBJ1-1; possibly TRBD1 for D (5 bases). Looked up from germline, CDR1 is SGDLS and CDR2 is YYNGEE. The CDR3 is 13 amino acids. The V and J ends lost 5 bases and 6 bases respectively, with 14 bases between them. The CDR3 reads CASSRTGGAEAFF. The CDR3 DNA follows: TGTGCCAGCAGTCGGACTGGGGGGGCTGAAGCTTTCTTT. Filled out from reference TRBV9 and TRBJ1-1, the complete variable domain reads DSGVTQTPKHLITATGQRVTLRCSPRSGDLSVYWYQQSLDQGLQFLIQYYNGEERAKGNILERFSAQQFPDLHSELNLSSLELGDSALYFCASSRTGGAEAFFGQGTRLTVV.

The chain uses TRBV11-3 and TRBJ2-7; no clear D gene. This CDR3 region has 12 residues. V lost 1 base and J lost 3, with 4 bases in between. CDR1 SGHNT and CDR2 YENEEA come from the germline V gene. For the CDR3, the DNA is TGTGCCAGCAGCTTAGCGGGCTACGAGCAGTACTTC. This codes for CASSLAGYEQYF.

V is TRBV27 and J is TRBJ1-5, with D possibly TRBD1 on 6 matching bases. V gave up 4 bases and J gave up 1 base, with 11 bases separating them. Germline loops: CDR1 MNHEY, CDR2 SMNVEV (reference sequence). CDR3 length: 15 residues. CDR3 residues: CASSSGTLSNQPQHF. CDR3 in DNA: TGTGCCAGCAGTTCAGGGACATTAAGCAATCAGCCCCAGCATTTT.